This T cell receptor beta chain was found in a study of cytotoxic CD8 clonotypes in ibrutinib-treated CLL (dated by TCRdb to the early 2020s). As for the study more broadly: The cohort was composed of under 12 relapsed/refractory and about 15 treatment-naive patients; IGHV unmutated status was identified in under 18 patients. Partial responses were observed in roughly 24 patients and complete responses in 2; after a median follow-up of around 64 months, remission was maintained in roughly 14 patients and progression was observed in approximately 12. Response samples were obtained after a median of roughly 13 months of treatment, with a range of roughly 6 to 40 months. Samples averaged around 280,000 productive templates and roughly 86,000 productive rearrangements. Longitudinal samples were obtainable from about 30% of the roughly 90 participants in the trial. Cryopreserved peripheral blood mononuclear cells were obtained prior to treatment, at the time of response, and at either disease progression or sustained remission.

A remark on this clone: Its recognized antigen is unknown. Base qualities were left out, and no much larger clone turns up one base away.

General conclusions and limits of the study: Public clonotypes were rare and either shrank or stayed stable during treatment, and the rise in clonality at ibrutinib response reflected expansion of private clonotypes. Sampling times were not matched between sustained-remission and progressing patients, and lymph node repertoires were not studied. At ibrutinib response clonality went up, during sustained remission it held steady, and at progression it dropped back toward baseline. Baseline clonality exceeded that of age-matched healthy donors and correlated strongly with circulating CD8+ T-cell counts.

According to the germline V gene (reference sequence), CDR1 reads LNHNV and CDR2 reads YYDKDF. The CDR3, cysteine through phenylalanine, is 16 amino acids long. This entry keeps only the CDR3 DNA: 48 bases, framed from base 1. At the junction V is shortened by 0 bases and J by 5 bases; bases outside the gene matches: 9. For TCR beta library preparation, about 2 micrograms of genomic DNA were extracted from the cryopreserved PBMCs. Longitudinal blood samples from CLL patients on ibrutinib monotherapy were analyzed using high-throughput TCR beta sequencing. The patients were enrolled in a single-center, open-label phase 2 trial of ibrutinib monotherapy. A MiSeq instrument was used for deep resolution sequencing, which targeted depths ranging from 1 in 1 million up to 1 in 200,000 T cells, with coverage averaging 10x for each clonotype. The immunoSEQ hsTCRB Kit was used to generate the TCR beta libraries. As for how the authors treated the data: ImmunoSEQ Data Assistant and ImmunoSEQ Analyzer were used for data analysis, and V, D and J genes were assigned according to IMGT definitions. Clonality, which ranges from 0 to 1, was calculated by subtracting the normalized Shannon entropy of productive rearrangement frequencies from one. Only overrepresented clonotypes making up at least 0.05% of the repertoire of each patient were included in the public clonotype analysis. Around 14 repertoires from age-matched healthy donors, obtained from immuneACCESS, served as clonality controls. In TCRdb, the immuneACCESS table is reduced to in-frame sequences with V and J assigned. These tables do not hold every clone; where another copy was compared, an unresolved V gene accounts for under half, and the others remain unexplained. The V and J calls and clone size were taken over from that table, and D and trimming were inferred from the DNA. For this sample the table gives some 310,000 clones, of which around four fifths were detected only once. About 6.7% of the sample goes to the ten largest clones.

The sequenced sample was PBMCs, obtained before ibrutinib treatment. This TCR came from a human donor with chronic lymphocytic leukemia. The rearranged chain carries TRBV15 and TRBJ2-7, with TRBD2 identical over 8 junction bases. The nucleotide sequence reads TGTGCCACCAGCAGAGATCGTTTGACTAGCGCACACGAGCAGTACTTC. Its protein is CATSRDRLTSAHEQYF.